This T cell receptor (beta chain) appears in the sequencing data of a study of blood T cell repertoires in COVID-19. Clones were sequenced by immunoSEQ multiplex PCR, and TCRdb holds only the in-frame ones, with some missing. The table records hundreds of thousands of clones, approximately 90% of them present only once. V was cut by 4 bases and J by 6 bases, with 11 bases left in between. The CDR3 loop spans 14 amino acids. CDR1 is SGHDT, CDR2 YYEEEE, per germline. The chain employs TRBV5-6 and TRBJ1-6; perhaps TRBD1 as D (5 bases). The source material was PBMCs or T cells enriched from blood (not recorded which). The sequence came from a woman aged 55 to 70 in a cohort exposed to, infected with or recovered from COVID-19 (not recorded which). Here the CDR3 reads CASSTRELNSPLHF. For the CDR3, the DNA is TGTGCCAGCAGCACCAGGGAACTTAATTCACCCCTCCACTTT.